This T cell receptor (beta chain) emerged from a study of blood T cell repertoires in COVID-19. The CDR3 runs 17 residues. CDR1 is SGHTS, CDR2 YDEGEE, per germline. V lost 4 bases and J 3 bases, leaving 20 bases between the germline ends. Adults between roughly 18 and 90 years of age took part from 20 to 25 US areas. Membership in each cohort depended on participant-reported clinical history. Assay used: immunoSEQ multiplex PCR; TCRdb lists only in-frame clones, some missing. The data show hundreds of thousands of clones, around 89% seen once. The TCR originated in a woman aged 40 to 50 with acute COVID-19. The sample taken for sequencing was PBMCs or T cells enriched from blood (not recorded which). The chain recombines TRBV5-8 with TRBJ1-5; D may be TRBD1 (6 bases). CDR3 sequence (DNA): TGTGCCAGCAGCCATACCATGGAACAGGGATTCAATCAGCCCCAGCATTTT. It encodes CASSHTMEQGFNQPQHF.